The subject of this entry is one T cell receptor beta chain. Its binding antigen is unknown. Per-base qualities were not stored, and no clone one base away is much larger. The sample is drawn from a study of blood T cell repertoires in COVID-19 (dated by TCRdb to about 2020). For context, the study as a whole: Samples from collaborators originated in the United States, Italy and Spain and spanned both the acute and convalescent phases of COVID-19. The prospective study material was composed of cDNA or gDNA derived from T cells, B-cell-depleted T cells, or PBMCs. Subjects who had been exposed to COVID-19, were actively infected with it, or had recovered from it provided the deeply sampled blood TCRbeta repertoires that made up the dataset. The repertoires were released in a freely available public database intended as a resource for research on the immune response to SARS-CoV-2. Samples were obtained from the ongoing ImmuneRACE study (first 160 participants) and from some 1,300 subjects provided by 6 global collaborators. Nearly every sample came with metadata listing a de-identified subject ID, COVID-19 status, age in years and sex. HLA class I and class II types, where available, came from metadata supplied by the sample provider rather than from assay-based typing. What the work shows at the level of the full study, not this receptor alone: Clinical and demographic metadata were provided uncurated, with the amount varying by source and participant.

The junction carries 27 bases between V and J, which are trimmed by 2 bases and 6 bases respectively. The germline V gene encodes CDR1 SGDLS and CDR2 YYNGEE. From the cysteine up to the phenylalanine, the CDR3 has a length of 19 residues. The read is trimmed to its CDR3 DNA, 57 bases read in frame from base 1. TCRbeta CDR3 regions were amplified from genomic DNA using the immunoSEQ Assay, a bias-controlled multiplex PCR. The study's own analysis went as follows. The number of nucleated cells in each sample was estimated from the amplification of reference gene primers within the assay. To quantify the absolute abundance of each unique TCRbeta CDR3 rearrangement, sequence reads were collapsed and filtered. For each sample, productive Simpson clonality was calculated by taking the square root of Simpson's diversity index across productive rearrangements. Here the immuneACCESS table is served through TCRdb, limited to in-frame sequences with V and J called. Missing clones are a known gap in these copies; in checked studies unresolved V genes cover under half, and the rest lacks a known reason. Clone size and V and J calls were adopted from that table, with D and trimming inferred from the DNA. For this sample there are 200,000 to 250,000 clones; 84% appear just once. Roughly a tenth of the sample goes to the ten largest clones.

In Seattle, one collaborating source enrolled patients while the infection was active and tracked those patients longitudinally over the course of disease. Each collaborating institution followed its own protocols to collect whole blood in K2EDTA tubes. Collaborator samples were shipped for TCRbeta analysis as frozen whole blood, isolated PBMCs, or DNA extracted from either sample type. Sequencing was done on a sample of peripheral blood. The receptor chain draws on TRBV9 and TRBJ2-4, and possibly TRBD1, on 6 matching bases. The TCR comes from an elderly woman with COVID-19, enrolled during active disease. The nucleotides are TGTGCCAGCAGCGTGGATCCGGGACACCCTCAGGCAAAAAGAAACATTCAGTACTTC. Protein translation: CASSVDPGHPQAKRNIQYF.